Shown below are 32 T cell receptor beta chains from a single sample sequenced in a study of T cells in localized non-small cell lung cancer. Profiling relied on immunoSEQ multiplex PCR, and the TCRdb table lists in-frame clones only, not all of them. This sample has fewer than 40,000 clones, with 85% to 90% found just once. Sequencing was performed on peripheral blood, taken before any cancer treatment. The receptors derive from a male donor aged 60 or over with stage III lung adenocarcinoma.

The V and J genes are TRBV6-1 and TRBJ1-2; the match to TRBD1 covers 10 bases. The germline CDR1 and CDR2 sequences are MNHNS and SASEGT. The CDR3 has 15 amino acids. Trimming took 7 bases from V and 4 from J; bases not matched to a gene: 9. CDR3: CASTLGTGVTYGYTF. The DNA for the CDR3 is TGTGCCAGCACCCTAGGGACAGGGGTAACCTATGGCTACACCTTC.

V gene TRBV9 combines with J gene TRBJ1-6, with 7 positions matching TRBD1. CDR3 length: 14 amino acids. J was trimmed by 4 bases and V by 3 bases; bases with no gene match: 1. Germline CDR1 SGDLS, CDR2 YYNGEE. Here the CDR3 DNA reads TGTGCCAGCAGCGACAGGGGTTATAATTCACCCCTCCACTTT. Translation: CASSDRGYNSPLHF.

The chain links TRBV7-9 to TRBJ2-3; 9 bases fit TRBD1. Unmatched junction bases numbered 3, after V lost 3 bases and J lost 5 bases. CDR1 is SEHNR, CDR2 FQNEAQ, per germline (reference sequence). This CDR3 region has 14 residues. The CDR3 region is CASSLGQGVDTQYF. The CDR3 DNA sequence: TGTGCCAGCAGCTTGGGACAGGGTGTAGATACGCAGTATTTT. Looking up the rest from reference TRBV7-9 and TRBJ2-3 gives the full variable domain: DTGVSQNPRHKITKRGQNVTFRCDPISEHNRLYWYRQTLGQGPEFLTYFQNEAQLEKSRLLSDRFSAERPKGSFSTLEIQRTEQGDSAMYLCASSLGQGVDTQYFGPGTRLTVL.

CDR3 in amino acids: CASGLVRGLDGYTF. As DNA, the CDR3 is TGTGCTAGTGGTTTGGTACGGGGGTTGGATGGCTACACCTTC. The chain has TRBV12-5 and TRBJ1-2; a weak D match, TRBD1 (5 bases). The CDR3 extends over 14 amino acids. Germline loops: CDR1 LGHNT, CDR2 FRNRAP. The V and J ends lost 0 bases and 6 bases respectively, with 11 bases between them.

The chain joins TRBV11-1 to TRBJ2-6, with a tentative D call TRBD2 (5 bases). Germline V lookup: CDR1 SGHAT, CDR2 FQDESV (reference sequence). This CDR3 contains 16 residues. V was clipped by 5 bases and J by 0 bases, with 11 bases between them. CDR3 loop: CASSRDPYSGANVLTF. CDR3 DNA: TGTGCCAGCAGCCGGGATCCCTACTCTGGGGCCAACGTCCTGACTTTC.

J is TRBJ1-5 and V is TRBV19, with 7 bases aligning to TRBD1. The germline V gene has CDR1 LNHDA and CDR2 SQIVND (reference sequence). This CDR3 comprises 16 residues. The V gene end was trimmed by 7 bases and the J gene end by 2 bases; junction bases not matched to a gene: 11. CDR3 amino acids: CASIGTVPVGNQPQHF. CDR3 coding DNA: TGTGCCAGTATTGGGACAGTCCCGGTGGGCAATCAGCCCCAGCATTTT.

The chain carries TRBV11-1 and TRBJ1-1; perhaps TRBD1 as D (6 bases). The CDR3 has 12 residues. V lost 5 bases to trimming and J lost 6 bases, with 10 bases between them. Germline V gene lookup returns CDR1 SGHAT and CDR2 FQDESV (reference sequence). This chain's CDR3 is CASSKQGPEAFF. CDR3 bases: TGTGCCAGCAGCAAACAGGGCCCTGAAGCTTTCTTT.

The rearrangement uses TRBV10-3 and TRBJ1-1, with D unclear. Germline loops: CDR1 ENHRY, CDR2 SYGVKD. This CDR3 region has 11 residues. V dropped 6 bases and J dropped 5 bases, with 7 bases sitting between them. The CDR3: CAIRRETEAFF. The CDR3 DNA sequence: TGTGCCATCAGGAGGGAAACTGAAGCTTTCTTT.

The chain uses TRBV27 and TRBJ2-1, with D perhaps TRBD2 (5 bases). CDR1 is MNHEY and CDR2 is SMNVEV in the germline V gene (reference sequence). V was clipped by 3 bases and J by 4 bases, with 10 bases between them. The CDR3 runs 14 residues. The CDR3 here is CASSLAGAYNEQFF. The CDR3 nucleotides are TGTGCCAGCAGTTTGGCGGGCGCTTACAATGAGCAGTTCTTC.

This clone rates as medium-sized. The V and J genes are TRBV10-3 and TRBJ2-7; 8 bases fit TRBD1. CDR1 and CDR2 (germline): ENHRY, SYGVKD. This CDR3 has 17 residues. J gave up 4 bases and V 0 bases, and 11 bases lay outside the gene matches. The CDR3 here is CAISESTGQGFSYEQYF. CDR3 in DNA: TGTGCCATCAGTGAGTCGACCGGACAGGGTTTTTCTTACGAGCAGTACTTC.

V gene TRBV28 combines with J gene TRBJ1-1; the D is unclear. The CDR3 is 15 residues long. Trimming pared 10 bases from V and 1 base from J, leaving 19 bases between. CDR1 is MDHEN and CDR2 is SYDVKM in the germline V gene. CDR3 sequence (DNA): TGTGCCATATTCCCATCCGTCGTGTGGAACACTGAAGCTTTCTTT. It encodes CAIFPSVVWNTEAFF.

This sequence joins TRBV28 and TRBJ1-1; D unclear. CDR3 length: 12 residues. Trimming shortened V by 7 bases and J by 0 bases, and 6 bases separated the two germline ends. The germline V gene has CDR1 MDHEN and CDR2 SYDVKM. The CDR3 protein is CASKLVNTEAFF. CDR3 coding DNA: TGTGCCAGCAAGTTGGTGAACACTGAAGCTTTCTTT.

This clone has just a few counts. The chain employs TRBV4-1 and TRBJ1-5, with D possibly matching TRBD1 (5 bases). With 0 bases removed from V and 3 bases from J, the gap between germline ends came to 9 bases. Looked up from germline, CDR1 is MGHRA and CDR2 is YSYEKL. The CDR3 runs 15 residues. The CDR3 coding sequence is TGCGCCAGCAGCCAAGATGGACAATACAATCAGCCCCAGCATTTT. Its translation is CASSQDGQYNQPQHF.

In this sample, this clone turned up a few times. The V call is TRBV6-1, the J call TRBJ2-7, with TRBD2 identical over 8 bases. The V and J ends lost 4 bases and 2 bases, in that order; junction bases with no gene match: 10. CDR1 and CDR2 (germline): MNHNS, SASEGT. The CDR3 extends over 16 amino acids. DNA of the CDR3: TGTGCCAGCAGTGTGCTAGCGGGCCTACAAACCTACGAGCAGTACTTC. This gives the protein CASSVLAGLQTYEQYF.

The chain combines TRBV27 with TRBJ1-2; the D is unclear. Looked up from germline, CDR1 is MNHEY and CDR2 is SMNVEV (reference sequence). V was shortened by 4 bases and J by 2 bases, with 14 bases between the two germline ends. The CDR3 contains 15 residues. CDR3 amino acids: CASSSPSAANYGYTF. The CDR3 nucleotides are TGTGCCAGCAGTTCCCCGTCGGCAGCGAACTATGGCTACACCTTC.

The chain combines TRBV5-4 with TRBJ2-5; D is undetermined. The CDR3 has 13 residues. Deletions cut 4 bases from V and 5 bases from J, with 12 bases between. Germline loops: CDR1 SGHNT, CDR2 YYREEE (reference sequence). This CDR3 is CASSRGDRETQYF. The CDR3 DNA reads as TGTGCCAGCAGCCGTGGGGATCGGGAGACCCAGTACTTC.

The J gene is TRBJ2-7, the V gene TRBV10-3, with 7 nucleotides matching TRBD1. CDR1 is ENHRY, CDR2 SYGVKD, per germline. The V gene end was trimmed by 3 bases and the J gene end by 4 bases; junction bases not matched to a gene: 6. The length of the CDR3 is 14 residues. CDR3 residues: CAISDLDRFYEQYF. DNA for the CDR3: TGTGCCATCAGTGACTTGGACAGGTTTTACGAGCAGTACTTC.

The V call is TRBV19, the J call TRBJ1-1, with D uncertain. The CDR3 loop spans 16 amino acids. Germline V gene lookup returns CDR1 LNHDA and CDR2 SQIVND (reference sequence). V was cut by 1 base and J by 3 bases, with 15 bases left in between. The CDR3: CASSIAVPGLDTEAFF. The CDR3 DNA reads TGTGCCAGTAGTATAGCGGTACCGGGGTTGGACACTGAAGCTTTCTTT.

V usage is TRBV19 and J usage is TRBJ2-3; maybe TRBD2 (6 bases). CDR3 length equals 14 residues. The germline CDR1 and CDR2 sequences are LNHDA and SQIVND (reference sequence). The V end lost 5 bases, the J end lost 7 bases, and 16 bases lay between the germline ends. CDR3 sequence (DNA): TGTGCCAGTAGTCAACTGATAGCGGAGAATACGCAGTATTTT. Translation: CASSQLIAENTQYF.

The chain links TRBV4-1 to TRBJ1-4, with D unresolved. V was shortened by 0 bases and J by 10 bases, with 12 bases between the two germline ends. The V gene's germline CDR1 is MGHRA and CDR2 YSYEKL. This CDR3 comprises 14 residues. The CDR3 loop is CASSQEPRLGKLFF. CDR3 nucleotides: TGCGCCAGCAGCCAAGAGCCCCGATTGGGAAAACTGTTTTTT.

This rearrangement joins TRBV10-3 to TRBJ1-2, with D unclear. V was cut by 4 bases and J by 4 bases, with 16 bases left in between. The CDR3 has 15 residues. CDR1 is ENHRY, CDR2 SYGVKD, per germline. In DNA form, the CDR3 reads TGTGCCATCAGTGGAATCCGTGAAGCTCCCTATGGCTACACCTTC. It specifies CAISGIREAPYGYTF.

V and J are TRBV5-4 and TRBJ2-7, with D possibly called TRBD1 or TRBD2 (5 bases each). This CDR3 has 14 amino acids. Germline V lookup: CDR1 SGHNT, CDR2 YYREEE (reference sequence). V lost 1 base and J lost 3, with 11 bases in between. CDR3 sequence: CASSLTSGSYEQYF. CDR3 DNA: TGTGCCAGCAGCTTGACGTCAGGGAGCTACGAGCAGTACTTC. Full variable domain (outside the CDR3, taken from reference TRBV5-4 and TRBJ2-7): ETGVTQSPTHLIKTRGQQVTLRCSSQSGHNTVSWYQQALGQGPQFIFQYYREEENGRGNFPPRFSGLQFPNYSSELNVNALELDDSALYLCASSLTSGSYEQYFGPGTRLTVT.

This chain uses TRBV6-4 with TRBJ2-3; TRBD1 is a possible D gene (8 bases). Germline CDR1 MRHNA, CDR2 SNTAGT. The CDR3 totals 15 residues. Trimming took off 3 bases at V and 2 bases at J, with 12 bases between the two ends. Here the CDR3 reads CASSEQGGSTDTQYF. CDR3 DNA sequence: TGTGCCAGCAGTGAACAGGGGGGGTCCACAGATACGCAGTATTTT.

V gene TRBV19 combines with J gene TRBJ2-2; D is uncertain. This CDR3 contains 17 residues. Germline-derived CDR1 and CDR2 are LNHDA and SQIVND (reference sequence). Trimming took 3 bases from V and 4 from J, leaving 18 bases between them. CDR3 nucleotide sequence: TGTGCCAGTAGTATTAGCTCGGCCGCTTTGGGCACCGGGGAGCTGTTTTTT. It specifies CASSISSAALGTGELFF.

This rearrangement joins TRBV5-1 to TRBJ1-2, with TRBD1 matching over 8 bases. Per germline, CDR1 SGHRS and CDR2 YFSETQ. The trim removed 2 bases at V and 7 bases at J, leaving 4 bases unmatched. This CDR3 contains 13 residues. The CDR3 region is CASSFQGAGGYTF. The CDR3 coding sequence is TGCGCCAGCAGCTTTCAGGGGGCCGGTGGCTACACCTTC.

The chain has TRBV6-9 and TRBJ1-4; D gene ambiguous. Germline V CDR1 and CDR2: MNHGY, SVAAGI. V was trimmed by 7 bases and J by 4 bases, leaving 16 bases between them. The CDR3 has 15 amino acids. This CDR3 is CASILPRTFNEKLFF. CDR3 DNA: TGTGCCAGCATCCTACCCAGGACCTTTAATGAAAAACTGTTTTTT.

J is TRBJ2-3 and V is TRBV28; D is uncertain. Germline loops: CDR1 MDHEN, CDR2 SYDVKM. This CDR3 region has 13 residues. V gave up 8 bases and J gave up 0 bases, with 9 bases separating them. The CDR3 sequence is CASDSTSTDTQYF. The DNA for the CDR3 is TGTGCCAGCGACTCGACTAGCACAGATACGCAGTATTTT.

The chain recombines TRBV10-3 with TRBJ2-5; D remains ambiguous. The ends were cut back, 2 bases at V and 0 bases at J, with 16 bases in the middle. This CDR3 spans 17 amino acids. CDR1 and CDR2 from the germline V gene are ENHRY and SYGVKD. CDR3 DNA: TGTGCCATCAGTGAGGCTAAACAGATAAGTTACCAAGAGACCCAGTACTTC. Amino acids: CAISEAKQISYQETQYF.

The chain is built from TRBV28 and TRBJ1-2; D uncertain. This CDR3 spans 13 amino acids. Germline lookup yields CDR1 MDHEN and CDR2 SYDVKM. V was pared by 6 bases and J by 1 base, with 9 bases between. CDR3 DNA: TGTGCCAGCAGGGACGGATTTAACTATGGCTACACCTTC. Its protein product is CASRDGFNYGYTF.

The V call is TRBV19, the J call TRBJ2-3; D unresolved. The CDR3 runs 11 residues. The V end was cut by 5 bases, the J end by 7 bases, with 7 bases between. Germline-derived CDR1 and CDR2 are LNHDA and SQIVND (reference sequence). The CDR3 DNA sequence: TGTGCCAGTAGTGTTAGGAATACGCAGTATTTT. Its protein product is CASSVRNTQYF.

The V call is TRBV25-1, the J call TRBJ2-7, with 11 bases matching TRBD1. With 3 bases clipped from V and 5 bases from J, the junction kept 6 bases outside the gene matches. The CDR3 totals 15 residues. Germline assignment: CDR1 MGHDK and CDR2 SYGVNS. CDR3 DNA sequence: TGTGCCAGCAGTGAGCCGGGACAGGGGGTCAACGAGCAGTACTTC. Amino acids: CASSEPGQGVNEQYF.

This clone was seen just once. The CDR3 DNA sequence: TGCGCCAGCAGCCAAGTGATCGGGACATTAAACTACAATGAGCAGTTCTTC. This codes for CASSQVIGTLNYNEQFF. The rearrangement uses TRBV4-1 and TRBJ2-1; possible D gene TRBD1, 6 bases. The CDR3 is made up of 17 amino acids. In germline, CDR1 is MGHRA, CDR2 YSYEKL. The V end lost 1 base, the J end lost 3 bases, and 16 bases lay between the germline ends.